Each of the 13 T cell receptor beta chains below was sequenced from the same sample in a study of T-cell memory formation after mild COVID-19. Via MiXCR, TCRdb re-called the 5' RACE reads, giving one row per CDR3 protein. Among a few hundred thousand distinct CDR3 sequences listed, approximately 25% were seen once. The sequencing input was PBMCs or a T cell subset sorted from them (not recorded which). Receptors originate from an adult woman who had mild COVID-19 (a few samples of this study predate the infection). Cell type and time point are not known.

The rearrangement links TRBV20-1 to TRBJ1-6; 8 nucleotides match TRBD1. Looked up from germline, CDR1 is DFQATT and CDR2 is SNEGSKA (reference sequence). This CDR3 has 14 amino acids. V lost 5 bases to trimming and J lost 5 bases; unmatched junction nucleotides: 5. The CDR3 DNA reads as TGCAGTGCTCAGGACAGGGTGGATAATTCACCCCTCCACTTT. Translation: CSAQDRVDNSPLHF.

This clonotype was found a few times. This chain links TRBV7-8 with TRBJ2-1, with D unclear. V was trimmed by 1 base and J by 0 bases, leaving 7 bases between them. CDR3 length equals 15 residues. Germline-derived CDR1 and CDR2 are SGHVS and FQNEAQ. The chain's CDR3 is CASSLDGHSYNEQFF. The CDR3 DNA is TGTGCCAGCAGCTTAGACGGCCACTCCTACAATGAGCAGTTCTTC.

V and J are TRBV5-1 and TRBJ2-1; 8 bases align to TRBD2. CDR1 SGHRS and CDR2 YFSETQ come from the germline V gene. Germline trimming cut 8 bases from V and 6 bases from J; bases unmatched to any gene: 10. The CDR3 sequence is 14 residues long. The DNA of the CDR3 is TGCGCCAGTCGGAGCGGGAGTCGTCCCAATGAGCAGTTCTTC. Translating gives CASRSGSRPNEQFF.

The V call is TRBV29-1, the J call TRBJ2-7; TRBD1 agrees at 7 bases. V dropped 6 bases and J dropped 6; count of bases not matched to a gene: 8. This CDR3 has 12 amino acids. Germline values: CDR1 SQVTM, CDR2 ANQGSEA. The CDR3 DNA follows: TGCAGCGTGACAGGGAAGTTCGGCGAGCAGTACTTC. Translating gives CSVTGKFGEQYF.

The rearrangement uses TRBV15 and TRBJ2-5; TRBD2 matches 11 bases. The J segment lost 2 bases and the V segment lost 6 bases, leaving 5 bases of the junction unmatched. Per the germline V gene, CDR1 is LNHNV and CDR2 is YYDKDF (reference sequence). The CDR3 runs 15 residues. As DNA, the CDR3 is TGTGCCACCAGTAAAGGGACTAGCGGTCAAGAGACCCAGTACTTC. Its protein product is CATSKGTSGQETQYF. The variable domain in full, with the rest retrieved from reference TRBV15 and TRBJ2-5, is DAMVIQNPRYQVTQFGKPVTLSCSQTLNHNVMYWYQQKSSQAPKLLFHYYDKDFNNEADTPDNFQSRRPNTSFCFLDIRSPGLGDTAMYLCATSKGTSGQETQYFGPGTRLLVL.

The chain has TRBV7-2 and TRBJ1-2; D not certain. CDR3 length equals 14 residues. Germline V lookup: CDR1 SGHTA, CDR2 FQGNSA. Deletions cut 1 base from V and 3 bases from J, with 9 bases between. The CDR3 region has the DNA TGTGCCAGCAGCTTAGACTTCGGGTACTATGGCTACACCTTC. This gives the protein CASSLDFGYYGYTF.

This rearrangement joins TRBV18 to TRBJ1-3; D unclear. Germline V gene sequence: CDR1 KGHSH, CDR2 LQKENI. Trimming took off 0 bases at V and 3 bases at J, with 3 bases between the two ends. The CDR3 covers 13 residues. CDR3 loop: CASSPPNGNTIYF. Written as DNA, the CDR3 is TGTGCCAGCTCACCACCTAATGGAAACACCATATATTTT.

The chain recombines TRBV5-6 with TRBJ2-7, with D unresolved. The germline gives CDR1 SGHDT, CDR2 YYEEEE. The V gene lost 0 bases and the J gene lost 4 bases, with 5 bases spanning the gap. The CDR3 is 12 residues long. CDR3 sequence reads: CASSLGEYEQYF. For the CDR3, the DNA is TGTGCCAGCAGCTTGGGGGAATACGAGCAGTACTTC.

The chain uses TRBV11-2 and TRBJ2-2; D ambiguous. The CDR3 totals 14 residues. The germline CDR1 and CDR2 sequences are SGHAT and FQNNGV. Trimming stripped 5 bases from V and 6 bases from J, with 13 bases between. The CDR3: CASSPALGSGELFF. The CDR3 nucleotides read TGTGCCAGCAGCCCAGCATTGGGGTCCGGGGAGCTGTTTTTT.

This clonotype was counted only a few times. The chain recombines TRBV30 with TRBJ1-5; a possible D gene is TRBD1 (5 bases). Trimming shortened V by 2 bases and J by 4 bases, and 9 bases separated the two germline ends. Germline-derived CDR1 and CDR2 are GTSNPN and SVGIG (reference sequence). The CDR3 consists of 13 residues. CDR3 DNA: TGTGCCTGGAGTCTTCAGGGTAATCAGCCCCAGCATTTT. This gives the protein CAWSLQGNQPQHF.

The CDR3 DNA follows: TGTGCCAGCAGCCCGGACAGGCGGAGAGCTTTCTTT. Translating it yields CASSPDRRRAFF. The genes are TRBV7-9 and TRBJ1-1; 7 nucleotides line up with TRBD1. The V and J ends lost 5 bases and 10 bases, in that order; junction bases with no gene match: 7. This CDR3 has 12 amino acids. The germline V gene encodes CDR1 SEHNR and CDR2 FQNEAQ (reference sequence).

This clonotype was detected a few times. The chain links TRBV20-1 to TRBJ2-7; TRBD1 might be the D (6 bases). Germline V lookup: CDR1 DFQATT, CDR2 SNEGSKA (reference sequence). The CDR3 runs 18 residues. Trimming removed 7 bases from V and 3 bases from J, with 31 bases in between. CDR3 loop: CSVNPRDTVRAGVYEQYF. In nucleotides, the CDR3 is TGCAGTGTCAATCCCAGGGACACAGTTAGGGCGGGTGTCTACGAGCAGTACTTC.

This clonotype was seen repeatedly, ten times or more. The CDR3 reads CASSTQRGEQYF. The CDR3 DNA is TGTGCCAGCAGCACCCAAAGGGGGGAGCAGTACTTC. J is TRBJ2-7 and V is TRBV7-9, with D tentatively TRBD1 (6 bases). With 5 bases removed from V and 7 bases from J, the gap between germline ends came to 12 bases. Germline CDR1 and CDR2: SEHNR and FQNEAQ (reference sequence). This CDR3 region has 12 residues.